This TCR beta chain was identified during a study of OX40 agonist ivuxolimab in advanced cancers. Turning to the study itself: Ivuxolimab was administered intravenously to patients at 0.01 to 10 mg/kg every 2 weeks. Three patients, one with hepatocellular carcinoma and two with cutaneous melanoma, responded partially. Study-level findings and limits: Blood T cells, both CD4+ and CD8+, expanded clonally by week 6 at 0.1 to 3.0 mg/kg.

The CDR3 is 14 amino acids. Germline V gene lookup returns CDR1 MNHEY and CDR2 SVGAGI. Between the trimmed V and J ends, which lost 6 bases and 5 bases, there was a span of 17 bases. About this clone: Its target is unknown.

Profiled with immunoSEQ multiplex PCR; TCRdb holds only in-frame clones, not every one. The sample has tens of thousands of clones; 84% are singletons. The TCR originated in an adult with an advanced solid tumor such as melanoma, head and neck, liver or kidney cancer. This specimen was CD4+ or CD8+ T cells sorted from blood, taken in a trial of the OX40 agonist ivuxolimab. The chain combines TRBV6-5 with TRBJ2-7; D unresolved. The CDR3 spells CASSRNSWTHEQYF. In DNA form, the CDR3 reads TGTGCCAGCAGCCGTAATTCATGGACCCACGAGCAGTACTTC.